This T cell receptor (beta chain) was sequenced for a study of T cell responses to AZD1222 COVID-19 vaccine. Study-wide results and limits: The CD4 TCRs associated with vaccination extended across spike and predominated at 160-218 and 743-854. Donors were mostly white British, more females; clonal diversity possibly underestimated. A rise in Spike-specific TCR breadth and depth followed two AZD1222 doses.

TCRdb's copy holds only in-frame clones and misses some; the assay was immunoSEQ multiplex PCR. The data contain some 71,000 clones, roughly nine tenths of them singletons. Analyses pooled second doses at about 4 or about 12 weeks. On this clone: The antigen remains unidentified.

CDR1 is MNHNY and CDR2 is SVGAGI in the germline V gene (reference sequence). The junction had 4 bases not matched to a gene; V was cut back by 10 bases and J by 5 bases. The CDR3 is 12 amino acids. The source was peripheral blood, collected 28 days after the second AZD1222 dose. The chain is built from TRBV6-6 and TRBJ1-4; 7 bases match TRBD1. The sequence was obtained from an adult who received the AZD1222 COVID-19 vaccine. The CDR3 DNA reads TGTGCCACCAGACAGGGAAATGAAAAACTGTTTTTT. As protein: CATRQGNEKLFF.